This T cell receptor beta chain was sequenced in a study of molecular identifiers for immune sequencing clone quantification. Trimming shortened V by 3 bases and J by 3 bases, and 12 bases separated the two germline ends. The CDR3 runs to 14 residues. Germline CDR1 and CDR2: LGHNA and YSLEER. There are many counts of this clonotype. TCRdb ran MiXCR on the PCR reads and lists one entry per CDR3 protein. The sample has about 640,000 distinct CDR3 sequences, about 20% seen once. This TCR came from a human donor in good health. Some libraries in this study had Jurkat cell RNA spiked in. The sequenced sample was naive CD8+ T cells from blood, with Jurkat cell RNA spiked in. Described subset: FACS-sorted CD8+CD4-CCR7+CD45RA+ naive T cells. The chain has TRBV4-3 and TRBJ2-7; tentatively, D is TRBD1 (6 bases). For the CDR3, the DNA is TGCGCCAGCAGCCAGTCCCGGACAGACTACGAGCAGTACTTC. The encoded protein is CASSQSRTDYEQYF.